The 13 T cell receptor beta chains below were found in one sample sequenced in a study of memory CD4+ T cells and cytomegalovirus serostatus. The sort gate was single viable CD3+CD4+CD8-CD45RO+ cells for memory CD4+ T cells. The protocol was immunoSEQ multiplex PCR, while the TCRdb copy is restricted to in-frame clones and leaves out a portion. The sample shows about 61,000 clones, approximately 85% of them seen only once. The sequencing input was memory CD4+ T cells from blood. The receptors stem from an adult in good health and CMV-seronegative.

The rearrangement joins TRBV18 to TRBJ2-7, with TRBD1 as a possible D gene (5 bases). Trimming removed 2 bases at V and 5 bases at J, with 10 bases between. CDR1 KGHSH and CDR2 LQKENI come from the germline V gene. This CDR3 is built from 13 residues. CDR3 in amino acids: CASSPGHIHEQYF. CDR3 nucleotides: TGTGCCAGCTCACCAGGACATATCCACGAGCAGTACTTC. Supplemented by reference TRBV18 and TRBJ2-7, the full variable domain reads NAGVMQNPRHLVRRRGQEARLRCSPMKGHSHVYWYRQLPEEGLKFMVYLQKENIIDESGMPKERFSAEFPKEGPSILRIQQVVRGDSAAYFCASSPGHIHEQYFGPGTRLTVT.

Written as DNA, the CDR3 is TGTGCCAGCAGTGAAGGGGGGTCTGGAAACACCATATATTTT. This sequence encodes CASSEGGSGNTIYF. This sequence joins TRBV2 and TRBJ1-3; D is possibly TRBD1 (5 bases). The CDR3 sequence is 14 residues long. In germline, CDR1 is SNHLY, CDR2 FYNNEI. Between the trimmed V and J ends, which lost 1 base and 1 base, there was a span of 5 bases.

The chain recombines TRBV7-9 with TRBJ2-7, with D perhaps matching TRBD1 or TRBD2 (6 bases each). This CDR3 spans 13 amino acids. V was pared by 6 bases and J by 7 bases, with 16 bases between. CDR1 and CDR2 (germline): SEHNR, FQNEAQ (reference sequence). CDR3 amino acids: CASSSTGGLEQYF. For the CDR3, the DNA is TGTGCCAGCAGTTCCACCGGGGGCTTGGAGCAGTACTTC.

The chain recombines TRBV18 with TRBJ2-5, with D uncertain. Trimming took off 1 base at V and 5 bases at J, with 2 bases between the two ends. In germline, CDR1 is KGHSH, CDR2 LQKENI. The CDR3 has 11 residues. The CDR3 DNA sequence: TGTGCCAGCTCACCACACGAGACCCAGTACTTC. This translates into CASSPHETQYF.

The chain links TRBV30 to TRBJ2-5, with 7 bases that match TRBD2. From germline, CDR1 is GTSNPN and CDR2 SVGIG (reference sequence). V was pared by 2 bases and J by 1 base, with 1 base of the junction left unmatched. CDR3 length equals 13 residues. The CDR3 loop reads CAWSRGVQETQYF. CDR3 in DNA: TGTGCCTGGAGTCGGGGGGTCCAAGAGACCCAGTACTTC.

The chain combines TRBV18 with TRBJ1-4; TRBD1 matches 9 bases. The CDR3 is 16 residues long. Germline CDR1 reads KGHSH; CDR2 reads LQKENI. V lost 3 bases, J lost 3 bases, and 5 bases stayed unmatched. Here the CDR3 reads CASSPATGGANEKLFF. In DNA, the CDR3 is TGTGCCAGCTCACCTGCGACAGGGGGAGCTAATGAAAAACTGTTTTTT. Together with reference TRBV18 and TRBJ1-4, the CDR3 gives the full variable domain: NAGVMQNPRHLVRRRGQEARLRCSPMKGHSHVYWYRQLPEEGLKFMVYLQKENIIDESGMPKERFSAEFPKEGPSILRIQQVVRGDSAAYFCASSPATGGANEKLFFGSGTQLSVL.

This sequence joins TRBV11-2 and TRBJ2-1, with D perhaps TRBD1 (6 bases). Trimming stripped 4 bases from V and 0 bases from J, with 10 bases between. CDR3 length: 15 residues. CDR1 is SGHAT, CDR2 FQNNGV, per germline. The CDR3 DNA reads TGTGCCAGCAGCTCCGTCAGGGGCTCCTACAATGAGCAGTTCTTC. Its protein product is CASSSVRGSYNEQFF.

The table lists this clone with a count of one. Relative to the germline gene, one junction end is altered; a read error may explain this. This chain joins TRBV19 and TRBJ1-5, with a possible D match to TRBD1 (5 bases). CDR1 LNHDA and CDR2 SQIVND come from the germline V gene (reference sequence). This CDR3 comprises 13 residues. The CDR3 reads CVSSTQVNQPQHF. In DNA form, the CDR3 reads TGTGTCAGTAGTACACAGGTCAATCAGCCCCAGCATTTT.

The CDR3 DNA follows: TGCGCCAGCAGCTTGTTGGGGGGGGCCGGGAATGAGCAGTTCTTC. It specifies CASSLLGGAGNEQFF. The J gene is TRBJ2-1, the V gene TRBV5-1; D may be TRBD2 (7 bases). V was pared by 1 base and J by 7 bases, with 15 bases between. This CDR3 spans 15 amino acids. The germline V gene encodes CDR1 SGHRS and CDR2 YFSETQ.

The chain uses TRBV4-1 and TRBJ2-7; 9 bases agree with TRBD1. Trimming cost V 0 bases and J 3 bases; bases outside gene matches: 6. Germline V gives CDR1 MGHRA, CDR2 YSYEKL. The CDR3 extends over 16 amino acids. CDR3 loop: CASSQDFGTGLYEQYF. CDR3 DNA: TGCGCCAGCAGCCAAGATTTCGGGACAGGGCTCTACGAGCAGTACTTC.

The chain uses TRBV28 and TRBJ1-4, with 10 nucleotides matching TRBD1. This CDR3 spans 16 amino acids. Unmatched junction bases numbered 6, after V lost 8 bases and J lost 0 bases. Germline assignment: CDR1 MDHEN and CDR2 SYDVKM. In nucleotides, the CDR3 is TGTGCCAGCGGGACAGGGGCAAAAACAACTAATGAAAAACTGTTTTTT. Its translation: CASGTGAKTTNEKLFF.

This clone has just a few counts. This chain links TRBV2 with TRBJ2-1; the match to TRBD2 covers 8 bases. Germline CDR1 is SNHLY and CDR2 is FYNNEI. The CDR3 contains 14 residues. Trimming cost V 9 bases and J 0 bases; bases outside gene matches: 4. DNA for the CDR3: TGTGCCAGTACGAGCGGGAGCTCCTACAATGAGCAGTTCTTC. It yields the protein CASTSGSSYNEQFF.

This clone was counted once. The chain combines TRBV2 with TRBJ2-3; no definite D call. Germline CDR1 is SNHLY and CDR2 is FYNNEI. V was clipped by 4 bases and J by 6 bases, with 2 bases between them. The CDR3 totals 10 residues. In DNA form, the CDR3 reads TGTGCCAGCAGTGTTGATACGCAGTATTTT. This codes for CASSVDTQYF.